One sample yielded the 18 T cell receptor beta chains listed below, sequenced in a study of T cells after posttransplantation cyclophosphamide. Assay: immunoSEQ multiplex PCR; the TCRdb copy retains only in-frame clones and omits some. There are tens of thousands of clones in the sample; about nine tenths occur only once, and roughly 2.5% lies in the top ten. A marrow graft followed busulfan-fludarabine conditioning, with cyclophosphamide on days +3 and +4. The source material was PBMCs, sampled about 64 days after allogeneic stem cell transplant with posttransplant cyclophosphamide. The receptors here all came from a male patient aged 60 to 75 who received an allogeneic stem cell transplant from a related donor and was CMV-positive. Some of the T cells might come from the graft donor.

The gene calls are TRBV7-9 and TRBJ1-2; 9 bases fit TRBD1. The germline V gene has CDR1 SEHNR and CDR2 FQNEAQ (reference sequence). This CDR3 has 17 amino acids. V lost 4 bases to trimming and J lost 0 bases; unmatched junction nucleotides: 9. The CDR3 nucleotides read TGTGCCAGCAGCTCGGGACAGGGATTACTCCCTAACTATGGCTACACCTTC. Protein: CASSSGQGLLPNYGYTF.

The rearrangement links TRBV11-3 to TRBJ2-3; D uncertain. Trimming took 4 bases from V and 0 from J, leaving 11 bases between them. Germline CDR1 and CDR2: SGHNT and YENEEA. CDR3 length: 15 residues. The CDR3 protein is CASSSSRESTDTQYF. In nucleotides, the CDR3 is TGTGCCAGCAGCTCCTCACGAGAGAGCACAGATACGCAGTATTTT. The full variable domain, in which reference TRBV11-3 and TRBJ2-3 provide the parts outside the CDR3, is EAGVVQSPRYKIIEKKQPVAFWCNPISGHNTLYWYLQNLGQGPELLIRYENEEAVDDSQLPKDRFSAERLKGVDSTLKIQPAELGDSAVYLCASSSSRESTDTQYFGPGTRLTVL.

V and J are TRBV30 and TRBJ1-5, with TRBD1 as a possible D gene (5 bases). This CDR3 spans 14 amino acids. Trimming took 5 bases from V and 7 from J, leaving 18 bases between them. The germline V gene has CDR1 GTSNPN and CDR2 SVGIG (reference sequence). The CDR3 DNA reads as TGTGCCTGGGCCCTGGCAGGGCAAGCCCAGCCCCAGCATTTT. It translates to CAWALAGQAQPQHF.

The CDR3 reads CASSSGNRELFF. DNA of the CDR3: TGTGCCAGCAGTTCGGGGAACAGGGAGCTGTTTTTT. The chain uses TRBV6-5 and TRBJ2-2; a weak D match, TRBD2 (5 bases). The CDR3 has 12 amino acids. Germline lookup yields CDR1 MNHEY and CDR2 SVGAGI. V was shortened by 4 bases and J by 9 bases, with 9 bases between the two germline ends.

The J gene is TRBJ2-3, the V gene TRBV11-3; D uncertain. The ends were cut back, 4 bases at V and 2 bases at J, with 4 bases in the middle. CDR3 length equals 12 residues. Germline V gene data show CDR1 as SGHNT and CDR2 as YENEEA. The DNA for the CDR3 is TGTGCCAGCAGCTCTAACACAGATACGCAGTATTTT. It specifies CASSSNTDTQYF.

The rearrangement links TRBV4-2 to TRBJ2-3, with 9 bases aligning to TRBD2. This CDR3 comprises 17 residues. CDR1 LGHNA and CDR2 YNFKEQ come from the germline V gene. V dropped 0 bases and J dropped 3; count of bases not matched to a gene: 7. This CDR3 is CASSQDGAGLATDTQYF. In DNA, the CDR3 is TGTGCCAGCAGCCAAGACGGAGCGGGACTAGCAACAGATACGCAGTATTTT.

The chain is built from TRBV11-2 and TRBJ2-7; D possibly corresponds to TRBD1 (5 bases). Trimming left V 0 bases short and J 2 bases short, with 14 bases between. The CDR3 spans 16 residues. Germline CDR1 and CDR2: SGHAT and FQNNGV. The DNA for the CDR3 is TGTGCCAGCAGCTTAGAATTAGGGGCCGGAACCTACGAGCAGTACTTC. As protein: CASSLELGAGTYEQYF.

This clone was detected only a few times. V and J are TRBV7-9 and TRBJ2-1; D is perhaps TRBD2 (6 bases). V dropped 7 bases and J dropped 8 bases, with 21 bases sitting between them. This CDR3 is built from 15 residues. Germline-derived CDR1 and CDR2 are SEHNR and FQNEAQ (reference sequence). For the CDR3, the DNA is TGTGCCAGCACTTATGGGACTTCTCCCAACTATGAGCAGTTCTTC. Amino acids: CASTYGTSPNYEQFF.

J is TRBJ1-6 and V is TRBV23-1, with D unclear. TRBV23-1 is an open reading frame, and its role is uncertain. The CDR3 loop spans 18 amino acids. V was cut by 2 bases and J by 7 bases, with 21 bases left in between. This CDR3 reads CASSQVKRRNEKNSPLHF. CDR3 coding DNA: TGCGCCAGCAGTCAAGTCAAACGCAGGAATGAGAAGAATTCACCCCTCCACTTT.

This chain joins TRBV19 and TRBJ1-2; tentative D call: TRBD1 (5 bases). This CDR3 region has 13 residues. V was cut by 3 bases and J by 5 bases, with 10 bases left in between. CDR1 LNHDA and CDR2 SQIVND come from the germline V gene (reference sequence). CDR3 sequence reads: CASSISQGYGYTF. CDR3 bases: TGTGCCAGTAGTATCAGTCAGGGTTATGGCTACACCTTC.

The genes are TRBV29-1 and TRBJ1-5; D is unclear. Germline CDR1 SQVTM, CDR2 ANQGSEA. CDR3 length: 13 amino acids. The ends were cut back, 4 bases at V and 4 bases at J, with 11 bases in the middle. The CDR3 is CSVGEGLNQPQHF. The CDR3 DNA follows: TGCAGCGTTGGGGAGGGCCTAAATCAGCCCCAGCATTTT.

This clone has a handful of counts. The V and J genes are TRBV27 and TRBJ1-3; D gene uncertain. Germline V gene sequence: CDR1 MNHEY, CDR2 SMNVEV (reference sequence). Trimming removed 1 base at V and 3 bases at J, with 4 bases between. This CDR3 spans 13 amino acids. CDR3 sequence: CASSLYRGNTIYF. The CDR3 DNA sequence: TGTGCCAGCAGTTTATATCGTGGAAACACCATATATTTT.

The chain employs TRBV7-8 and TRBJ2-7, with TRBD2 as a possible D gene (6 bases). Trimming left V 4 bases short and J 5 bases short, with 15 bases between. CDR1 and CDR2 (germline): SGHVS, FQNEAQ. There are 14 residues in the CDR3. In DNA, the CDR3 is TGTGCCAGCAGCTCCCTGGGGACTTCGGACGAGCAGTACTTC. Translating gives CASSSLGTSDEQYF. The full variable domain, its missing parts supplied by reference TRBV7-8 and TRBJ2-7, is GAGVSQSPRYKVAKRGQDVALRCDPISGHVSLFWYQQALGQGPEFLTYFQNEAQLDKSGLPSDRFFAERPEGSVSTLKIQRTQQEDSAVYLCASSSLGTSDEQYFGPGTRLTVT.

The chain couples TRBV7-9 to TRBJ1-1, with D perhaps TRBD1 (6 bases). The length of the CDR3 is 13 residues. Germline V CDR1 and CDR2: SEHNR, FQNEAQ (reference sequence). V was trimmed by 1 base and J by 3 bases, leaving 6 bases between them. The CDR3 region has the DNA TGTGCCAGCAGCTTAGAGGGGGACACTGAAGCTTTCTTT. Its translation: CASSLEGDTEAFF.

This clone was seen more than once but under ten times. The chain links TRBV7-2 to TRBJ1-6, with D perhaps matching TRBD1 (5 bases). CDR1 is SGHTA, CDR2 FQGNSA, per germline. V lost 1 base and J lost 7, with 11 bases in between. The CDR3 sequence is 15 residues long. The CDR3 loop is CASSLEAGRNSPLHF. The CDR3 DNA follows: TGTGCCAGCAGCTTAGAGGCAGGGAGGAATTCACCCCTCCACTTT.

The V call is TRBV25-1, the J call TRBJ1-2; 7 positions match TRBD1. The V and J ends lost 5 bases and 5 bases, in that order; junction bases with no gene match: 5. CDR3 length: 13 amino acids. Germline CDR1 and CDR2: MGHDK and SYGVNS. The CDR3 loop reads CASSRGQEYGYTF. In DNA form, the CDR3 reads TGTGCCAGCAGTCGCGGACAGGAGTATGGCTACACCTTC.

The sample holds one count of this clone. The V gene is TRBV2, the J gene TRBJ2-1, with D tentatively TRBD2 (6 bases). Germline-derived CDR1 and CDR2 are SNHLY and FYNNEI. V was trimmed by 4 bases and J by 2 bases, leaving 15 bases between them. The CDR3 length is 16 residues. CDR3 DNA sequence: TGTGCCAGCAGTGGGACCGGAGGGCCTACCTACAATGAGCAGTTCTTC. This encodes CASSGTGGPTYNEQFF.

V usage is TRBV29-1 and J usage is TRBJ1-2; D might be TRBD1 (5 bases). The CDR3 contains 14 residues. CDR1 and CDR2 (germline): SQVTM, ANQGSEA. Trimming cost V 4 bases and J 1 base, with 13 bases left between them. In DNA, the CDR3 is TGCAGCGTTGTGGAAGGGGTACTTAACTATGGCTACACCTTC. Translated: CSVVEGVLNYGYTF.